The 2 T cell receptor beta chains below were found in one sample sequenced in a study of T cell responses to AZD1222 COVID-19 vaccine. Using immunoSEQ multiplex PCR, the repertoire was profiled, and TCRdb retains in-frame clones only, with some absent. In the table there are approximately 220,000 clones, 85% to 95% of which are singletons. The starting material was peripheral blood, obtained on day 0 of MenACWY control vaccination. These receptors were obtained from an adult in good health.

The chain joins TRBV30 to TRBJ2-1; perhaps TRBD2 as D (6 bases). V lost 7 bases and J 2 bases, leaving 18 bases between the germline ends. CDR1 is GTSNPN and CDR2 is SVGIG in the germline V gene (reference sequence). The CDR3 consists of 15 residues. As DNA, the CDR3 is TGTGCCTTGGGGGTGGGACTCTTCCCCTACAATGAGCAGTTCTTC. This gives the protein CALGVGLFPYNEQFF.

As for this clone: At the DNA level, this CDR3 is encoded by other sequences in the same sample as well. The V gene is TRBV12-3 or TRBV12-4, the J gene TRBJ1-1; D unclear. The germline V and J ends were trimmed by 1 base and 8 bases, with 8 bases remaining between them. This CDR3 has 12 residues. The CDR3 sequence: CASSLGSTEAFF. CDR3 nucleotides: TGTGCCAGCAGTTTAGGGTCCACAGAAGCTTTCTTT.